This T cell receptor (beta chain) appears in the sequencing data of a study of cytomegalovirus exposure and HLA in healthy donors (dated by TCRdb to about 2017). About the study as a whole: An earlier analysis of about 560 of the donors reported 276 Gb of sequence data and around 100 million unique TCR beta sequences obtained from approximately 180 million T cells. The study aimed to test whether cataloging public T cell receptors could reveal signatures of past pathogen exposure. Using immunosequencing, the study profiled T cell repertoires from around 680 subjects and related those repertoires to cytomegalovirus serostatus. Besides the first cohort of more than 650 subjects, a separate validation cohort made up of 90 to 150 different subjects was used. The genetic ancestry cluster associated with self-reported Caucasian donors included around 76% of the 300 to 450 genotyped donors. Both class I and class II loci were covered by HLA typing, at four-digit resolution. Typing coverage varied by locus: roughly 620-640 donors for A, B, C, DRB1 and DQB1; approximately 500 for DQA1; 600 to 610 for DPA1; approximately 490 for DPB1. Five DR-DQ haplotypes were treated as single units for association and clustering because of strong linkage in the cohort. Donor age, sex, ethnicity and CMV serostatus were compiled together with the repertoire data. In a later analysis, previously published TCR beta repertoires from some 640 donors were re-analyzed and high-resolution HLA genotyping was added so that TCR occurrence patterns could be studied. Genome-wide SNP genotypes for about 65% of the roughly 670 donors were used in a later genetic analysis, which treated that subset as a discovery cohort. Every discovery cohort repertoire had been produced on one sequencing platform. An early release covering about 600 HLA-typed donors comprised approximately 290 gigabases of sequencing data and some 79 million unique TCR sequences. To predict cytomegalovirus infection status, the study combined high-throughput TCR immunosequencing, statistical association of individual TCRs with disease status, and machine learning. Rather than using new phenotypic data, the later analysis identified candidate immune exposures from TCR beta sequences and from how often those sequences occurred across donors. Among about 400 genotyped donors of the cohort, an average of about 240,000 unique TCR beta nucleotide sequences was sequenced per donor, of which approximately 19% were non-productive. An earlier analysis of nearly 600 of the donors applied high-throughput TCR beta sequencing to assess whether each TCR beta V gene segment acted as functional or pseudogenic.

The cohort consisted of hundreds of healthy bone marrow donors. At the time of sampling, all cohort members were nominally healthy, though unrecorded immune exposures were likely present. The donor was CMV seronegative and belonged to the group of several hundred seronegative cohort members. Every donor gave a peripheral blood sample, and the peripheral blood mononuclear cells from that sample were used for TCR beta sequencing. Genomic DNA extraction from the blood cell samples was performed with the Qiagen DNeasy Blood Extraction Kit. Comment on this clone: Its antigen is unknown. One base away there is no much larger clone; base qualities are not given.

What the research found in general, with its limitations: The study gave a list of 150 to 200 TCR beta chains associated with cytomegalovirus. A later analysis found that HLA-associated TCR beta chains were more clonally expanded and had lower generation probabilities than equally common non-associated chains. Presence/absence analyses assumed roughly uniform sequencing depth across donors, an assumption that may not hold. An association between a missense DCLRE1C variant and V-gene and J-gene trimming of TCR beta chains was found in a later genetic analysis and replicated in an independent cohort. It was suggested by the authors that the approach could potentially be generalized to other disease states and immunological phenotypes. The sequencing pipeline was judged likely to have produced a cluster of highly shared sequence variants as a technical artifact. A later analysis reported that several top co-occurrence clusters appeared linked to parvovirus B19, influenza, CMV and Epstein-Barr virus. Linkage disequilibrium might explain the correlated functional status among segregating V segments, but an unknown experimental factor could not be excluded. The cohort was sequenced for TCR beta chains only, and without alpha or paired-chain data the features that could be detected were limited. A later analysis associated about 17,000 TCR beta sequences with specific HLA alleles at a false discovery rate of 0.05. According to a later genetic analysis, donors in an Asian-associated ancestry cluster had fewer N-insertions in productive TCRs than the approximately 690-donor mean. Because counts were too low, about 18 rarely observed V segments, including chromosome 9 orphons, were excluded from the earlier analysis of some 540 of the donors. According to a later analysis, most CMV-associated TCR beta chains appeared to be HLA-restricted, and the HLA associations seemed to be driven largely by CMV exposure. While some public TCRs were present in many individuals, most TCR sequences turned up only very rarely across donors. The only immune exposure information available for the cohort was CMV serostatus. Broadly in line with IMGT annotations, most TCR beta V segments showed up in productive rearrangements about 87% or about 30% of the time in an earlier analysis of several hundred of the donors. In both the original and validation cohorts, the classifier was reported to diagnose cytomegalovirus status with high specificity and sensitivity. A further reported finding was that TCR beta sequences accurately predicted the HLA-A and HLA-B alleles for most subjects in the first cohort. Because HLA typing was unavailable for some donors at each locus, only the typed subset was used in association tests. A later analysis found that TCR association rates varied across HLA loci, with DRB1 alleles showing the most associated TCRs and HLA-C alleles the fewest. In vitro tests confirmed that a few of the cytomegalovirus-associated TCR beta chains recognize cytomegalovirus antigens. Strong co-occurrence of HLA alleles, especially DR and DQ, made assigning TCR associations to individual alleles difficult.

Receptors were amplified or captured by the immunoSEQ multiplex PCR assay. The multiplex PCR relied on a mix of 60 forward primers for TCR Vbeta segments and 13 reverse primers for TCR Jbeta segments. The CDR3 region of rearranged TCR beta genes was amplified from genomic DNA with a multiplex PCR assay. On the Illumina HiSeq System, the amplified TCR beta libraries were sequenced as 87-base-pair reads. The authors' pipeline ran thus. In a later analysis, 70 million to 95 million unique TCR beta chains were counted across the 500 to 700 repertoires, and roughly 11 million of these chains were shared by at least two donors. A nearest-neighbor algorithm error-corrected the raw reads and collapsed the reads into unique sequences, merging closely related sequences to remove PCR and sequencing errors. V, D and J gene segments were assigned by aligning CDR3 sequences to IMGT reference sequences. For a sequence to be retained, a match of at least six nucleotides was required to both a V gene segment and a J gene segment. Rearrangements were called productive when the CDR3 lacked stop codons and stayed in frame with V and J; all others were non-productive. CDR3 was defined according to IMGT convention as the region running from the second conserved V-encoded cysteine to the conserved J-encoded phenylalanine. In an earlier analysis of more than 550 of the donors, sequences lacking an unambiguous match to a single V gene segment were excluded. An earlier analysis of fewer than 750 of the donors classified V segments as functional when productive rearrangements were above 56.7% and as segregating when the standard deviation between donors was above 5%. A statistical classification framework was built for diagnosing cytomegalovirus status from the catalog of TCR beta chain sequences. In a later analysis, TCR nucleotide sequences were compared against IMGT/GENE-DB human TR gene sequences so that V and J genes could be assigned. In a later analysis, CDR3 sequences and most-parsimonious VDJ recombination scenarios were assigned using the TCRdist pipeline. In a later analysis, each TCR beta chain was defined by its CDR3 amino acid sequence together with its V-gene family, and reads lacking a unique V-gene family were excluded. A later analysis removed several hundred highly shared, low-generation-probability nucleotide sequences to deal with suspected cross-contamination and a sequencing artifact. For each public chain, a later analysis derived a clonal expansion index from normalized ranks of inferred template counts within each repertoire. Generation probabilities in a later analysis came from a VDJ recombination model fitted to out-of-frame rearrangements, and those results were checked against IGoR. In a later analysis, TCR-TCR, TCR-HLA and TCR-CMV co-occurrence was scored with hypergeometric tests, and a repertoire-size bias correction was applied to TCR pairs. In a later analysis, false discovery rates were estimated by permuting HLA or CMV assignments 20 times. In a later analysis, co-occurring TCRs were grouped with DBSCAN, and TCRdist sequence similarity was added when clustering was performed within HLA-allele-positive subsets. Repertoires with fewer than 30,000 or more than 120,000 public chains were left out of co-occurrence clustering, as were about 5 repertoires with anomalous nucleotide sharing. TCRdb re-hosts the immuneACCESS table, in-frame sequences only. Its copies lack some clones; in the studies checked, an unresolved V gene accounts for under half of them, and the cause for the rest is not known. Clone size and V and J calls were adopted from that table, with D and trimming inferred from the DNA. The sample contains 100,000 to 150,000 clones, about 80% of them found a single time. 1% of the sample belongs to the ten largest clones.

The specimen was PBMCs. The sequence was obtained from a man aged 35 to 55 in good health and CMV-seronegative.

CDR3 sequence: CASSLSGGGTDTQYF. The DNA sequence follows: TGTGCCAGCAGCCTCTCAGGGGGCGGCACAGATACGCAGTATTTT. The sequence links TRBV6-1 to TRBJ2-3, and 8 junctional nucleotides match TRBD1. V is cut back by 6 bases and J by 1 base, with 6 bases in the junction unmatched. Measured from the cysteine to the phenylalanine, the CDR3 is 15 residues long. CDR3 DNA is the only sequence kept; it has 45 bases, read in frame from the first base. Looking up the germline V gene yields CDR1 MNHNS and CDR2 SASEGT.